This entry lists 27 T cell receptor beta chains sequenced from one sample in a study of T cell responses to AZD1222 COVID-19 vaccine. TCRdb's table, derived via immunoSEQ multiplex PCR, lists solely in-frame clones and lacks some. The sample lists about 60,000 clones, over 75% occurring once. The sample here was peripheral blood, taken on day 0 of AZD1222 vaccination. The receptors derive from an adult in good health.

The count of this clone is one. V usage is TRBV11-2 and J usage is TRBJ2-7; possible D gene TRBD2, 5 bases. Trimming removed 1 base from V and 6 bases from J, with 7 bases in between. This CDR3 has 12 amino acids. Germline lookup yields CDR1 SGHAT and CDR2 FQNNGV. CDR3: CASSLGGFEQYF. The CDR3, as DNA: TGTGCCAGCAGCTTAGGAGGGTTCGAGCAGTACTTC.

The chain has TRBV5-1 and TRBJ1-2; the D is unclear. V was shortened by 1 base and J by 2 bases, with 9 bases between the two germline ends. Germline CDR1 reads SGHRS; CDR2 reads YFSETQ. The CDR3 runs 14 residues. Here the CDR3 DNA reads TGCGCCAGCAGCTTGCCTCGGGAAAACTATGGCTACACCTTC. As protein: CASSLPRENYGYTF.

V gene TRBV27 combines with J gene TRBJ1-2; maybe TRBD1 (6 bases). Trimming took off 4 bases at V and 8 bases at J, with 17 bases between the two ends. The CDR3 contains 14 residues. Germline CDR1 MNHEY, CDR2 SMNVEV (reference sequence). CDR3: CASSSPGTGHGYTF. The DNA of the CDR3 is TGTGCCAGCAGTTCGCCCGGAACAGGGCACGGCTACACCTTC.

This clone was detected once. V and J are TRBV7-9 and TRBJ2-4; 7 bases are shared with TRBD1. The ends lost 2 bases at V and 8 bases at J; junction bases unmatched: 15. CDR1 and CDR2 from the germline V gene are SEHNR and FQNEAQ (reference sequence). CDR3 size: 17 residues. For the CDR3, the DNA is TGTGCCAGCAGCTTACCCTCTCTAGACAGGGTAGTGGACATTCAGTACTTC. Translation: CASSLPSLDRVVDIQYF.

This clone was counted only a few times. The chain has TRBV6-5 and TRBJ1-2; possible D gene TRBD1, 5 bases. Germline CDR1 is MNHEY and CDR2 is SVGAGI. V was clipped by 7 bases and J by 2 bases, with 17 bases between them. This CDR3 has 15 residues. The CDR3 reads CASTEGRSPNYGYTF. As DNA, the CDR3 is TGTGCCAGCACCGAGGGGAGGTCTCCAAACTATGGCTACACCTTC.

The V gene is TRBV7-2, the J gene TRBJ1-3; perhaps TRBD1 as D (5 bases). CDR1 SGHTA and CDR2 FQGNSA come from the germline V gene. Trimming left V 2 bases short and J 1 base short, with 12 bases between. This CDR3 is built from 16 residues. The CDR3 sequence is CASSLSAGRSGNTIYF. The CDR3 coding sequence is TGTGCCAGCAGCTTAAGCGCAGGGAGGTCTGGAAACACCATATATTTT.

This chain joins TRBV3-1 (or the pseudogene TRBV3-2) and TRBJ2-7, with D perhaps TRBD2 (5 bases). This CDR3 region has 15 residues. The germline CDR1 and CDR2 sequences are LGHDT and YNNKEL (reference sequence). The ends were cut back, 1 base at V and 6 bases at J, with 16 bases in the middle. The CDR3 nucleotides read TGTGCCAGCAGCCAAGCGGTCGGAGGCATGGGCGAGCAGTACTTC. This translates into CASSQAVGGMGEQYF.

This chain connects TRBV19 to TRBJ1-2; 9 positions match TRBD1. CDR3 length: 17 amino acids. CDR1 is LNHDA, CDR2 SQIVND, per germline (reference sequence). Trimming took 5 bases from V and 4 from J; bases not matched to a gene: 14. This chain's CDR3 is CASSLTGTGTTSYGYTF. For the CDR3, the DNA is TGTGCCAGTAGTCTTACCGGGACAGGGACCACTAGCTATGGCTACACCTTC.

This chain joins TRBV4-1 and TRBJ1-2; possible D gene TRBD1, 6 bases. There are 15 residues in the CDR3. CDR1 is MGHRA, CDR2 YSYEKL, per germline. V was trimmed by 1 base and J by 4 bases, leaving 13 bases between them. This CDR3 reads CASSQAVGTIYGYTF. The DNA for the CDR3 is TGCGCCAGCAGCCAAGCAGTCGGGACAATCTATGGCTACACCTTC.

CDR3 sequence: CASTEGARNEQFF. CDR3 DNA: TGTGCCAGCACCGAGGGGGCGCGCAATGAGCAGTTCTTC. The genes are TRBV6-5 and TRBJ2-1; 7 nucleotides line up with TRBD1. The CDR3 totals 13 residues. The junction had 6 bases not matched to a gene; V was cut back by 7 bases and J by 6 bases. The germline V gene has CDR1 MNHEY and CDR2 SVGAGI.

The chain links TRBV6-5 to TRBJ1-3; unclear D gene. Germline V lookup: CDR1 MNHEY, CDR2 SVGAGI. Trimming left V 6 bases short and J 8 bases short, with 17 bases between. The CDR3 contains 14 residues. The CDR3 DNA is TGTGCCAGCAGCCTCCGCGGGGTAGCAGACACCATATATTTT. It yields the protein CASSLRGVADTIYF.

This chain uses TRBV6-5 with TRBJ1-2; D is ambiguous. The CDR3 runs to 15 residues. Deletions cut 4 bases from V and 0 bases from J, with 12 bases between. Germline CDR1 and CDR2: MNHEY and SVGAGI. The CDR3 sequence is CASSSADGTNYGYTF. In DNA form, the CDR3 reads TGTGCCAGCAGTTCCGCGGACGGAACTAACTATGGCTACACCTTC.

The J gene is TRBJ2-2, the V gene TRBV14; possibly TRBD2 for D (6 bases). Trimming pared 3 bases from V and 7 bases from J, leaving 18 bases between. This CDR3 contains 16 residues. Per germline, CDR1 SGHDN and CDR2 FVKESK. CDR3 residues: CASSHWTTRIVGELFF. The CDR3 DNA reads as TGTGCCAGCAGCCATTGGACTACCCGGATCGTCGGGGAGCTGTTTTTT. The full variable domain, in which reference TRBV14 and TRBJ2-2 provide the parts outside the CDR3, is EAGVTQFPSHSVIEKGQTVTLRCDPISGHDNLYWYRRVMGKEIKFLLHFVKESKQDESGMPNNRFLAERTGGTYSTLKVQPAELEDSGVYFCASSHWTTRIVGELFFGEGSRLTVL.

The chain is built from TRBV27 and TRBJ1-2; a possible D gene is TRBD1 (5 bases). The CDR3 contains 17 residues. Trimming took off 5 bases at V and 4 bases at J, with 23 bases between the two ends. Germline V lookup: CDR1 MNHEY, CDR2 SMNVEV (reference sequence). The CDR3 DNA sequence: TGTGCCAGCAGTCCATGGGGGGGGTTCGGCGGGACCTATGGCTACACCTTC. As protein: CASSPWGGFGGTYGYTF.

This chain links TRBV7-3 with TRBJ1-6, with a tentative D call TRBD1 (5 bases). Germline CDR1 SGHTA, CDR2 FQGTGA. Trimming cost V 5 bases and J 8 bases, with 16 bases left between them. This CDR3 spans 15 amino acids. CDR3 in amino acids: CASSATSGTYSPLHF. CDR3 DNA: TGTGCCAGCAGCGCCACCTCCGGGACGTATTCACCCCTCCACTTT.

The chain couples TRBV5-5 to TRBJ1-6; D perhaps matches TRBD1 (5 bases). The CDR3 is made up of 16 amino acids. CDR1 is SGHKS, CDR2 YYEKEE, per germline (reference sequence). V was pared by 3 bases and J by 8 bases, with 18 bases between. This CDR3 reads CASSWGVRGKHSPLHF. CDR3 sequence (DNA): TGTGCCAGCAGCTGGGGGGTACGGGGCAAGCATTCACCCCTCCACTTT.

The chain links TRBV3-1 (or the pseudogene TRBV3-2) to TRBJ1-4; TRBD1 matches 8 bases. Germline V gene data show CDR1 as LGHDT and CDR2 as YNNKEL (reference sequence). With V trimmed by 0 bases and J by 2 bases, 17 bases remained unmatched. This CDR3 has 21 amino acids. The CDR3 nucleotides are TGTGCCAGCAGCCAAGATCCGTTCGCAGGGGGCTGGTCGAGCACTAATGAAAAACTGTTTTTT. This encodes CASSQDPFAGGWSSTNEKLFF.

V gene TRBV29-1 combines with J gene TRBJ2-1; tentative D call: TRBD1 (6 bases). The CDR3 spans 13 residues. Trimming pared 6 bases from V and 0 bases from J, leaving 9 bases between. In germline, CDR1 is SQVTM, CDR2 ANQGSEA. DNA for the CDR3: TGCAGCGTAGGACAGAGCTCCTACAATGAGCAGTTCTTC. It encodes CSVGQSSYNEQFF.

This sequence joins TRBV14 and TRBJ1-1, with TRBD1 as a possible D gene (6 bases). The CDR3 sequence is 15 residues long. Germline V gene data show CDR1 as SGHDN and CDR2 as FVKESK. Trimming removed 5 bases at V and 1 base at J, with 14 bases between. The CDR3 nucleotides are TGTGCCAGCAGCTCAAGCCGGACAGAGAACACTGAAGCTTTCTTT. Protein: CASSSSRTENTEAFF. The whole variable domain, filled in from reference TRBV14 and TRBJ1-1, reads EAGVTQFPSHSVIEKGQTVTLRCDPISGHDNLYWYRRVMGKEIKFLLHFVKESKQDESGMPNNRFLAERTGGTYSTLKVQPAELEDSGVYFCASSSSRTENTEAFFGQGTRLTVV.

The sample holds one count of this clone. The V call is TRBV3-1 (or the pseudogene TRBV3-2), the J call TRBJ1-4; possible D gene TRBD1, 5 bases. The CDR3 contains 17 residues. V was cut by 1 base and J by 3 bases, with 15 bases left in between. Germline V CDR1 and CDR2: LGHDT, YNNKEL (reference sequence). The CDR3: CASSQVGGVSANEKLFF. As DNA, the CDR3 is TGTGCCAGCAGCCAAGTAGGAGGGGTATCGGCTAATGAAAAACTGTTTTTT.

The chain couples TRBV18 to TRBJ1-1; TRBD1 matches at 8 bases. Trimming at V came to 4 bases and at J to 9 bases, leaving 7 bases not matched to a gene. The CDR3 contains 13 residues. Germline CDR1 and CDR2: KGHSH and LQKENI. For the CDR3, the DNA is TGTGCCAGCTCACTTGATGACAGGGGACAAGCTTTCTTT. Translating it yields CASSLDDRGQAFF.

V is TRBV15 and J is TRBJ1-3; D is unclear. This CDR3 has 17 amino acids. Trimming shortened V by 2 bases and J by 2 bases, and 16 bases separated the two germline ends. Germline CDR1 is LNHNV and CDR2 is YYDKDF (reference sequence). The CDR3 region has the DNA TGTGCCACCAGCAGAACGAACCCCAGGTTAGCTGGAAACACCATATATTTT. It codes for CATSRTNPRLAGNTIYF.

The V call is TRBV7-8, the J call TRBJ1-4, with D possibly being TRBD1 (5 bases). The CDR3 totals 16 residues. Germline V CDR1 and CDR2: SGHVS, FQNEAQ. V lost 0 bases and J lost 4, with 12 bases in between. The DNA for the CDR3 is TGTGCCAGCAGCTTAGCCAAGGGGCGGGTTAATGAAAAACTGTTTTTT. Its translation: CASSLAKGRVNEKLFF.

The genes are TRBV6-5 and TRBJ2-7; possibly TRBD1 or TRBD2 for D (5 bases each). The germline V gene encodes CDR1 MNHEY and CDR2 SVGAGI. V lost 7 bases, J lost 2 bases, and 12 bases lay in between. The CDR3 sequence is 13 residues long. The CDR3 sequence: CASTRGTTYEQYF. CDR3 DNA: TGTGCCAGCACCCGAGGGACGACCTACGAGCAGTACTTC.

This chain connects TRBV7-5 to TRBJ1-5; the table's D call of TRBD1 was not tested on the DNA. TRBV7-5 is tagged as a pseudogene. CDR3 length equals 18 residues. The CDR3 here is CARSLWLLQGVRNQPQHF. In nucleotides, the CDR3 is TGTGCCAGAAGCTTATGGCTCCTCCAGGGGGTACGAAATCAGCCCCAGCATTTT.

In this sample, this clone turned up once. The rearrangement uses TRBV9 and TRBJ1-1, with D unclear. CDR1 is SGDLS, CDR2 YYNGEE, per germline. This CDR3 region has 15 residues. The V end was cut by 0 bases, the J end by 1 base, with 10 bases between. The CDR3 DNA reads as TGTGCCAGCAGCGTAGAGACGGGGTGGAACACTGAAGCTTTCTTT. Translating it yields CASSVETGWNTEAFF.

This rearrangement joins TRBV14 to TRBJ1-4; TRBD1 matches 7 bases. CDR3 length: 14 amino acids. J was trimmed by 5 bases and V by 4 bases; bases with no gene match: 4. Per the germline V gene, CDR1 is SGHDN and CDR2 is FVKESK. The CDR3 DNA reads TGTGCCAGCAGCCGGACAGGATACAATGAAAAACTGTTTTTT. Translation gives CASSRTGYNEKLFF. Complete variable domain (other parts from reference TRBV14 and TRBJ1-4): EAGVTQFPSHSVIEKGQTVTLRCDPISGHDNLYWYRRVMGKEIKFLLHFVKESKQDESGMPNNRFLAERTGGTYSTLKVQPAELEDSGVYFCASSRTGYNEKLFFGSGTQLSVL.